The rows below give T cell receptor beta chains drawn from one sample of a study. TCRdb passed the 5' RACE reads through MiXCR, listing each CDR3 protein once. The sample includes tens of thousands of distinct CDR3 sequences, 28% of them seen just once. Sequenced material: tumor-infiltrating memory CD4+ T cells sorted from the breast tumor. The receptors shown here come from a female donor with breast cancer. Both conserved end residues are part of each CDR3. The D gene is left open where the match is weak. Clone sizes are given selectively: once, few, many, or a class where the clone is expanded.

cdr3_length,v_call,j_call,clone_size,d_call,cdr3_nt,cdr3_aa
15,TRBV4-1,TRBJ1-1,few,-,TGCGCCAGCAGCCGGGGAAATTGGGGGGGCGCGAAAGCTTTCTTT,CASSRGNWGGAKAFF
15,TRBV5-1,TRBJ2-1,-,-,TGCGCCAGCTACCAACGACTAGGCAATAAGAATGAGCAGTTCTTC,CASYQRLGNKNEQFF
16,TRBV6-6,TRBJ2-1,few,TRBD1,TGTGCCAGCAGACCGAGGACAGGGGGATCCTACAATGAGCAGTTCTTC,CASRPRTGGSYNEQFF
14,TRBV9,TRBJ2-7,-,TRBD1,TGTGCCAGCAGCGTAGGAGGGACAGATCGTGAGCAGTACTTC,CASSVGGTDREQYF
16,TRBV10-3,TRBJ1-4,-,-,TGTGCCATCAGTGAGTCGGCACCCTCAACTAATGAAAAACTGTTTTTT,CAISESAPSTNEKLFF
12,TRBV29-1,TRBJ1-2,-,-,TGCAGCGTTGAAGAGAGGGTGCGGGGCTACACCTTC,CSVEERVRGYTF
14,TRBV7-3,TRBJ2-7,-,TRBD1,TGTGCACCAGCCCGACAGGGGCGATCCTACGAGCAGTACTTC,CAPARQGRSYEQYF
14,TRBV7-7,TRBJ2-5,many,-,TGTGCTAGCAGCTTATCCAAACAAGATGAGACCCAGTACTTC,CASSLSKQDETQYF
15,TRBV5-1,TRBJ2-3,few,TRBD2,TGCGCCAGCAGCCTGCGGGGGGCACGGGGAGATACGCAGTATTTT,CASSLRGARGDTQYF
15,TRBV7-9,TRBJ2-1,many,TRBD1,TGTGCCAGCAGTCCAAGGACAGGGGGAGGGAATGAGCAGTTCTTC,CASSPRTGGGNEQFF
15,TRBV24-1,TRBJ1-1,-,-,TGTGCCACCAGTGATTTCGGGCAGGTGGACACTGAAGCTTTCTTT,CATSDFGQVDTEAFF
15,TRBV5-6,TRBJ2-5,once,TRBD1,TGTGCCAGCAGCTTCACACAGGGGGCCGGGGAGACCCAGTACTTC,CASSFTQGAGETQYF
14,TRBV7-9,TRBJ2-1,once,TRBD2,TGTGCCACCAATCCGGGACTAGGATACAATGAGCAGTTCTTC,CATNPGLGYNEQFF
15,TRBV4-1,TRBJ1-1,-,TRBD1,TGCGCCAGCAGCCAAGGGCAGGGGGTGGACACTGAAGCTTTCTTT,CASSQGQGVDTEAFF
12,TRBV29-1,TRBJ1-4,-,TRBD1,TGCAGCGTACAGGGGTATAATGAAAAACTGTTTTTT,CSVQGYNEKLFF
15,TRBV7-2,TRBJ2-1,-,TRBD2,TGTGCCAGCAGCTTAACTAGCGGAGGGTACAATGAGCAGTTCTTC,CASSLTSGGYNEQFF
16,TRBV12-3/TRBV12-4,TRBJ2-7,-,TRBD1,TGTGCCAGCAGTTTAGCAGGTGGGACAGGGGGCTCGGAGCAGTACTTC,CASSLAGGTGGSEQYF
12,TRBV7-6,TRBJ2-3,-,-,TGTGCCAGCAGCCCCCCTTTCGATACGCAGTATTTT,CASSPPFDTQYF
15,TRBV28,TRBJ2-5,-,-,TGTGCCAGCAGTTTTGGAGGGGCCGGAAAAGAGACCCAGTACTTC,CASSFGGAGKETQYF
15,TRBV7-2,TRBJ1-6,-,-,TGTGCCAGCAGCTTAGTTGGCAGGGATAATTCACCCCTCCACTTT,CASSLVGRDNSPLHF
13,TRBV6-2/TRBV6-3,TRBJ1-2,few,-,TGTGCCAGCAGTTACCCCGGGGGCCTGGGCTACACCTTC,CASSYPGGLGYTF
15,TRBV7-2,TRBJ2-1,few,-,TGTGCCAGCAGCCTATCTTCAGCGGAATACAATGAGCAGTTCTTC,CASSLSSAEYNEQFF
14,TRBV5-1,TRBJ2-1,few,-,TGCGCCAGCTACGACCAGAGCTCCTACAATGAGCAGTTCTTC,CASYDQSSYNEQFF
15,TRBV7-3,TRBJ2-2,-,-,TGTGCCAGCAGCTTAAACGCAGGACCCACCGGGGAGCTGTTTTTT,CASSLNAGPTGELFF
14,TRBV6-6,TRBJ1-5,few,-,TGTGCCAGCAGACCCGGGACGGTTCATCAGCCCCAGCACTTT,CASRPGTVHQPQHF
13,TRBV28,TRBJ1-5,-,-,TGTGCCAGCAGTGACGATAGCAATCAGCCCCAGCATTTT,CASSDDSNQPQHF
14,TRBV6-2/TRBV6-3,TRBJ1-5,few,-,TGTGCCAGCAGTAACACAAGAAGCAATCAGCCCCAGCATTTT,CASSNTRSNQPQHF
11,TRBV7-9,TRBJ1-2,-,-,TGTGCCATCAGCTCTTCGACAGCTACCACCTTC,CAISSSTATTF
15,TRBV7-2,TRBJ2-1,few,TRBD2,TGTGCCAGCAGCTTAGATAGCGGGGCCTTCAATGAGCAGTTCTTC,CASSLDSGAFNEQFF
14,TRBV20-1,TRBJ1-5,many,TRBD1,TGCAGTGCTTCGCAGGGGGGGCGAAGTCAGCCCCAGCATTTT,CSASQGGRSQPQHF
14,TRBV5-1,TRBJ2-1,few,-,TGCGCCAGCAGCTTGGCACAAACCAACAATGAGCAGGTCTTC,CASSLAQTNNEQVF
15,TRBV12-3/TRBV12-4,TRBJ2-1,few,TRBD1,TGTGCCAGCAGTTTAGGGGACAGCATCTACAATGAGCAGTTCTTC,CASSLGDSIYNEQFF
14,TRBV29-1,TRBJ2-5,-,TRBD2,TGCAGCGTTTTACCTCTAGCGGGAGCAAAGACCCAGTACTTC,CSVLPLAGAKTQYF
14,TRBV5-1,TRBJ2-1,many,-,TGCGCCAGCAGCTTCAAGGCTACGGGCAATGAGCAGTTCTTC,CASSFKATGNEQFF
14,TRBV5-1,TRBJ1-1,many,-,TGCGCCAGCCAGCGTAACGAGGGGGGCACTGAAGCTTTCTTT,CASQRNEGGTEAFF
14,TRBV20-1,TRBJ2-1,-,TRBD2,TGCAGTGCGACCCTAGCGGGGGGATACAATGAGCAGTTCTTC,CSATLAGGYNEQFF
14,TRBV9,TRBJ1-6,few,-,TGTGCCAGCAGCGTAGGGACAGATAATTCACCCCTCCACTTT,CASSVGTDNSPLHF
15,TRBV7-2,TRBJ1-6,few,-,TGTGCCAGCAGCCCGCGGGAGTCAGTGAATTCACCCCTCCACTTT,CASSPRESVNSPLHF
14,TRBV7-9,TRBJ2-7,-,-,TGTGCCAGCACCCGCGACCCAGGAACCGGCGAGCAGTACTTC,CASTRDPGTGEQYF
19,TRBV6-5,TRBJ2-5,-,TRBD2,TGTGCCAGCAGTTACTTGCCAAACGTTCTAGCGGGTCGGCAAGAGACCCAGTACTTC,CASSYLPNVLAGRQETQYF
14,TRBV9,TRBJ1-1,few,-,TGTGCCAGCAGCCCCTCAGTGGGGAACACTGAAGCTTTCTTT,CASSPSVGNTEAFF
21,TRBV30,TRBJ2-1,few,TRBD2,TGTGCCTGGAGTGTATTCGCGGGACTGATAAGCGGGAGGGCTCCCCCGGATGAGCAGTTCTTC,CAWSVFAGLISGRAPPDEQFF
15,TRBV20-1,TRBJ1-2,-,-,TGCAGTGCTGCGACGGCGGGGCGGGTCCAGTCCGGCTACACCTTC,CSAATAGRVQSGYTF
13,TRBV4-2,TRBJ2-5,many,-,TGTGCCAGCAGCCAGGCTAGCGAAGAGACCCAGTACTTC,CASSQASEETQYF
15,TRBV5-1,TRBJ1-3,-,-,TGCGCCCGCAGCCTAGACAGGACCTCTGGAAACACCATATATTTT,CARSLDRTSGNTIYF
14,TRBV6-6,TRBJ1-5,-,TRBD1,TGTGCCGGGTTTAGGACAGGGAACCATCAGCCCCAGCATTTT,CAGFRTGNHQPQHF
13,TRBV29-1,TRBJ2-3,few,-,TGCAGCGTTGAAGTCGGTCGCACAGATACGCAGTATTTT,CSVEVGRTDTQYF
16,TRBV28,TRBJ1-1,few,-,TGTGCCAGCAGACCTGTGGCAGGCCCTGGTGGGACTGAAGCTTTCTTT,CASRPVAGPGGTEAFF